The 22 T cell receptor beta chains below come from one sample, sequenced in a study of cytomegalovirus exposure and HLA in healthy donors. The PCR was carried out with 60 Vbeta primers and 13 Jbeta primers. Some clones are missing from TCRdb's copy, which holds only in-frame ones; the method was immunoSEQ multiplex PCR. The table includes some 90,000 clones, around three quarters detected once. Material: PBMCs. These receptors were obtained from a man between 60 and 70 years old in good health and CMV-seronegative.

This clone is judged medium-sized. The J gene is TRBJ2-3, the V gene TRBV11-2, with 8 bases identical to TRBD2. CDR1 is SGHAT and CDR2 is FQNNGV in the germline V gene. Losses at the gene ends were 1 base for V and 3 bases for J; bases not matched to a gene: 3. This CDR3 is 15 amino acids long. CDR3 protein: CASSLAGGRTDTQYF. CDR3 coding DNA: TGTGCCAGCAGCTTAGCGGGGGGGCGGACAGATACGCAGTATTTT.

This clone came up once. The V gene is TRBV7-9, the J gene TRBJ2-1, with 8 nucleotides matching TRBD1. There are 14 residues in the CDR3. Germline V gene data show CDR1 as SEHNR and CDR2 as FQNEAQ (reference sequence). The V segment lost 5 bases and the J segment 5 bases; nucleotides outside the gene matches: 5. Written as DNA, the CDR3 is TGTGCCAGCAGCGAGATGACAGGGGACAATGAGCAGTTCTTC. This gives the protein CASSEMTGDNEQFF.

This chain uses TRBV28 with TRBJ2-5; tentative D call: TRBD2 (6 bases). V was cut by 5 bases and J by 2 bases, with 21 bases left in between. This CDR3 is built from 17 residues. Germline CDR1 reads MDHEN; CDR2 reads SYDVKM. CDR3 region: CASSPWVSAGRQETQYF. CDR3 coding DNA: TGTGCCAGCAGTCCCTGGGTCTCCGCGGGACGTCAAGAGACCCAGTACTTC.

This clone was seen just once. The rearrangement joins TRBV25-1 to TRBJ2-2; maybe TRBD1 (5 bases). CDR1 is MGHDK and CDR2 is SYGVNS in the germline V gene. With 8 bases removed from V and 1 base from J, the gap between germline ends came to 11 bases. This CDR3 is built from 14 residues. This CDR3 reads CASQTVLNTGELFF. In nucleotides, the CDR3 is TGTGCCAGCCAGACAGTTTTGAACACCGGGGAGCTGTTTTTT.

The chain carries TRBV2 and TRBJ1-4, with D possibly TRBD1 on 5 matching bases. The CDR3 spans 14 residues. Trimming removed 10 bases at V and 7 bases at J, with 19 bases between. Germline values: CDR1 SNHLY, CDR2 FYNNEI. This CDR3 is CATQEEGRSEKLFF. CDR3 sequence (DNA): TGTGCCACTCAGGAGGAGGGGCGGTCTGAAAAACTGTTTTTT.

V and J are TRBV4-1 and TRBJ2-3, with 7 bases fitting TRBD1. The germline gives CDR1 MGHRA, CDR2 YSYEKL. This CDR3 is built from 14 residues. V gave up 1 base and J gave up 6 bases; unmatched junction bases: 4. The CDR3 sequence: CASSQGTGPDTQYF. CDR3 DNA sequence: TGCGCCAGCAGCCAAGGGACAGGTCCCGATACGCAGTATTTT.

The chain couples TRBV7-9 to TRBJ2-2, with D hard to call. The CDR3 is 15 amino acids. Germline CDR1 SEHNR, CDR2 FQNEAQ (reference sequence). With 2 bases removed from V and 1 base from J, the gap between germline ends came to 8 bases. CDR3 coding DNA: TGTGCCAGCAGCTTAACCAGTCTGAACACCGGGGAGCTGTTTTTT. Translating gives CASSLTSLNTGELFF.

This chain connects TRBV29-1 to TRBJ2-1, with 9 positions matching TRBD1. Germline V gives CDR1 SQVTM, CDR2 ANQGSEA. V lost 7 bases to trimming and J lost 10 bases; unmatched junction nucleotides: 14. The CDR3 extends over 14 amino acids. The CDR3 loop reads CSGAGTGSSGEQFF. CDR3 in DNA: TGCAGCGGTGCCGGGACAGGGAGTAGTGGCGAGCAGTTCTTC.

V is TRBV19 and J is TRBJ2-1; D perhaps matches TRBD1 (5 bases). With 10 bases removed from V and 9 bases from J, the gap between germline ends came to 19 bases. Germline lookup yields CDR1 LNHDA and CDR2 SQIVND (reference sequence). This CDR3 spans 13 amino acids. CDR3 bases: TGTGCCACCAGACCGGGCTGGCAGGGTGAGCAGTTCTTC. Translated: CATRPGWQGEQFF.

The chain is built from TRBV27 and TRBJ1-6; D uncertain. CDR1 and CDR2 (germline): MNHEY, SMNVEV (reference sequence). Trimming took off 1 base at V and 10 bases at J, with 8 bases between the two ends. CDR3 length: 13 residues. CDR3 sequence (DNA): TGTGCCAGCAGTTTATTGGTCCAGTCACCCCTCCACTTT. Protein: CASSLLVQSPLHF.

Concerning this clone: Mismatch with germline at one junction end may stem from a read error. V is TRBV7-9 and J is TRBJ2-7; the match to TRBD2 covers 7 bases. This CDR3 is built from 13 residues. In germline, CDR1 is SEHNR, CDR2 FQNEAQ (reference sequence). The DNA for the CDR3 is TGTGCCAGCACCTTACCGGGGGGTTACGAGCAGTACTTC. This encodes CASTLPGGYEQYF.

The rearrangement uses TRBV6-7 and TRBJ2-7, with D uncertain. TRBV6-7 is flagged as an ORF with uncertain function. The CDR3 runs to 15 residues. The V end was cut by 4 bases, the J end by 3 bases, with 16 bases between. CDR3 coding DNA: TGTGCCAGCAGTTCCCCTCCGACTCCAAACTACGAGCAGTACTTC. This gives the protein CASSSPPTPNYEQYF.

This clone was detected a few times. The V call is TRBV6-5, the J call TRBJ2-2; possibly TRBD2 for D (6 bases). The V gene lost 10 bases and the J gene lost 3 bases, with 12 bases spanning the gap. The CDR3 sequence is 13 residues long. CDR1 MNHEY and CDR2 SVGAGI come from the germline V gene. Here the CDR3 reads CATAGGDTGELFF. CDR3 DNA sequence: TGTGCCACCGCCGGGGGAGACACCGGGGAGCTGTTTTTT.

The chain carries TRBV6-4 and TRBJ2-5; TRBD1 is a possible D gene (6 bases). CDR1 and CDR2 (germline): MRHNA, SNTAGT. The CDR3 is 13 residues long. V gave up 5 bases and J gave up 5 bases, with 12 bases separating them. Here the CDR3 reads CASSTGIGETQYF. The CDR3 bases are TGTGCCAGCAGTACAGGGATCGGGGAGACCCAGTACTTC.

In DNA, the CDR3 is TGCGCCAGCAGTGAGGGAGGGATAGCGGGAGGCAACGAGCAGTACTTC. It is translated as CASSEGGIAGGNEQYF. V is TRBV10-1 and J is TRBJ2-7; 10 positions match TRBD2. CDR3 length: 16 residues. V gave up 2 bases and J gave up 5 bases; unmatched junction bases: 9. Germline CDR1 is WNHNN and CDR2 is SYGVQD (reference sequence).

The rearrangement joins TRBV14 to TRBJ2-7, with a possible D match to TRBD1 (5 bases). The germline V and J ends were trimmed by 5 bases and 5 bases, with 22 bases remaining between them. In germline, CDR1 is SGHDN, CDR2 FVKESK. CDR3 size: 16 residues. CDR3 in DNA: TGTGCCAGCAGCTCCCGCATCGCCCGAATCAGGGACGAGCAGTACTTC. Translating gives CASSSRIARIRDEQYF.

The V gene is TRBV7-9, the J gene TRBJ2-5; 14 nucleotides match TRBD2. This CDR3 has 16 amino acids. Germline CDR1 and CDR2: SEHNR and FQNEAQ (reference sequence). V shed 3 bases, J shed 4 bases, and the junction held 4 bases outside the gene matches. The DNA for the CDR3 is TGTGCCAGCAGCTTCCCTGGACTAGCGGGAGGAGAGACCCAGTACTTC. This encodes CASSFPGLAGGETQYF.

Remarks on this clone: The sample has other DNA sequences that encode this CDR3 too. The V gene is TRBV6-5, the J gene TRBJ2-7; the match to TRBD1 covers 9 bases. The CDR3 loop spans 13 amino acids. J lost 7 bases, V lost 6 bases, and 7 bases had no gene match. Germline assignment: CDR1 MNHEY and CDR2 SVGAGI. The CDR3 here is CASRTGTGREQYF. Written as DNA, the CDR3 is TGTGCCAGCAGAACCGGGACAGGGCGGGAGCAGTACTTC.

The chain uses TRBV7-2 and TRBJ1-2; perhaps TRBD1 as D (5 bases). The germline V and J ends were trimmed by 5 bases and 11 bases, with 15 bases remaining between them. This CDR3 region has 12 residues. CDR1 is SGHTA, CDR2 FQGNSA, per germline. This CDR3 reads CASSLGLLGYTF. For the CDR3, the DNA is TGTGCCAGCAGCCTGGGACTCCTGGGATACACCTTC.

This chain uses TRBV25-1 with TRBJ1-2, with TRBD1 as a possible D gene (5 bases). The V gene's germline CDR1 is MGHDK and CDR2 SYGVNS. CDR3 length equals 13 residues. V dropped 3 bases and J dropped 6 bases, with 11 bases sitting between them. The CDR3 bases are TGTGCCAGCAGTGACCTCTTCAGGGATGGCTACACCTTC. Translating it yields CASSDLFRDGYTF.

This chain uses TRBV19 with TRBJ1-2; D is possibly TRBD1 (6 bases). Germline V lookup: CDR1 LNHDA, CDR2 SQIVND (reference sequence). V lost 7 bases, J lost 4 bases, and 16 bases lay in between. The CDR3 is 14 amino acids. The CDR3 DNA reads as TGTGCCAGTACCTCCTTCGGGACACCCTATGGCTACACCTTC. The encoded protein is CASTSFGTPYGYTF.

The CDR3 reads CASSQDADREAFF. CDR3 coding DNA: TGCGCCAGCAGCCAAGACGCAGACAGGGAAGCTTTCTTT. The chain is built from TRBV4-3 and TRBJ1-1; tentatively, D is TRBD1 (6 bases). This CDR3 region has 13 residues. The V end lost 0 bases, the J end lost 8 bases, and 10 bases lay between the germline ends. Germline V lookup: CDR1 LGHNA, CDR2 YSLEER.